There are a few counts of the clone carrying this TCR beta chain. This CDR3 contains 12 residues. The ends were cut back, 8 bases at V and 2 bases at J, with 10 bases in the middle. Per the germline V gene, CDR1 is MNHEY and CDR2 is SVGEGT. From the RT-PCR reads, TCRdb called clonotypes with MiXCR, one entry per CDR3 protein. The table shows 900,000 to 1,000,000 distinct CDR3 sequences, with more than 15% occurring only once. These data are taken from a study of patients and donors after allogeneic stem cell transplantation. This clonotype was sampled from a human donor who was either an allogeneic HSCT recipient or a stem cell or donor lymphocyte infusion donor (not recorded which). It is not recorded whose cells these are; they may come from a transplant donor. Sequencing was performed on blood, either unsorted or a sorted T cell fraction (not recorded which). V gene TRBV6-2 or TRBV6-3 combines with J gene TRBJ2-7; TRBD2 is a possible D gene (5 bases). The CDR3 DNA reads as TGTGCCAGCGACTCCGGGACCTACGAGCAGTACTTC. Its protein is CASDSGTYEQYF.